This TCR beta chain stems from a study of cytomegalovirus exposure and HLA in healthy donors. In the study overall: A prior study identified just under 120 million unique TCR beta sequences from some 200 million T cells. Findings and caveats of the study: Immune exposure information available was restricted to CMV serostatus. An analysis was carried out later, and it reportedly showed fewer N-insertions in an Asian-associated ancestry cluster than the approximately 700-donor mean.

The V gene end was trimmed by 3 bases and the J gene end by 6 bases; junction bases not matched to a gene: 5. The CDR3 is 15 amino acids. Looked up from germline, CDR1 is LGHNA and CDR2 is YSLEER. With regard to this clone: No antigen is known for it.

The study ran its PCR with 60 Vbeta and 13 Jbeta primers. Profiling relied on immunoSEQ multiplex PCR, and the TCRdb table lists in-frame clones only, not all of them. The sample holds 150,000 to 200,000 clones, about 77% seen once. The chain carries TRBV4-3 and TRBJ2-1, with 10 bases aligning to TRBD2. The sample comprised PBMCs. This sequence originates from a male donor in good health and CMV-seropositive. CDR3 DNA: TGCGCCAGCAGCCACCCCGAGCGGGGGGGCAATGAGCAGTTCTTC. This sequence encodes CASSHPERGGNEQFF.